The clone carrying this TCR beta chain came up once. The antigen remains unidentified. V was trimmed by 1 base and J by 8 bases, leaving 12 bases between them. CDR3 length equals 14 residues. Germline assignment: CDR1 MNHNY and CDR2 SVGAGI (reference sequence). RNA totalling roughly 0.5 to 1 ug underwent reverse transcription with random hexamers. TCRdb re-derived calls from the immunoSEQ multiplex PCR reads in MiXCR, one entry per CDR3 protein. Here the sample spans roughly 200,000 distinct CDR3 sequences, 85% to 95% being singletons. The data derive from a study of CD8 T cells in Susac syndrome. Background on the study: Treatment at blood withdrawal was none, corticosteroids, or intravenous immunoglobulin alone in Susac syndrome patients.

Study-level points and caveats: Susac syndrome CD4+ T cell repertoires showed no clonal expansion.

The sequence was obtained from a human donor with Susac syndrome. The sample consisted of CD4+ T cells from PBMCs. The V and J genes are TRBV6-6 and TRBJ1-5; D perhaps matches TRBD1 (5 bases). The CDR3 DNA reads TGTGCCAGCAGTTACTGGGACCTCCGGGAGCCCCAGCATTTT. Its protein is CASSYWDLREPQHF.